This T cell receptor (beta chain) was captured in a study of cytomegalovirus exposure and HLA in healthy donors. About the research overall: Ancestry clustering placed around four fifths of more than 350 genotyped donors in the Caucasian-associated cluster. Study results and limitations: Presence/absence analyses assumed roughly uniform sequencing depth across donors, which may not hold. The authors later found HLA-associated TCR beta chains more clonally expanded than equally common others.

With respect to this clone: The antigen is unknown.

In the PCR, 60 Vbeta and 13 Jbeta primers were used. Assay used: immunoSEQ multiplex PCR; TCRdb lists only in-frame clones, some missing. The sample has approximately 170,000 clones, more than 65% seen once. The sample consisted of PBMCs. This clonotype was obtained from a woman in her 30s in good health and CMV-seropositive.

The CDR3 loop is CASSHWEGADTQYF. The DNA for the CDR3 is TGCGCCAGCAGTCATTGGGAGGGGGCAGATACGCAGTATTTT. The chain couples TRBV23-1 to TRBJ2-3, with D possibly matching TRBD2 (7 bases). TRBV23-1 is an ORF, with its function uncertain. CDR3 size: 14 residues. Between the trimmed V and J ends, which lost 3 bases and 4 bases, there was a span of 11 bases.